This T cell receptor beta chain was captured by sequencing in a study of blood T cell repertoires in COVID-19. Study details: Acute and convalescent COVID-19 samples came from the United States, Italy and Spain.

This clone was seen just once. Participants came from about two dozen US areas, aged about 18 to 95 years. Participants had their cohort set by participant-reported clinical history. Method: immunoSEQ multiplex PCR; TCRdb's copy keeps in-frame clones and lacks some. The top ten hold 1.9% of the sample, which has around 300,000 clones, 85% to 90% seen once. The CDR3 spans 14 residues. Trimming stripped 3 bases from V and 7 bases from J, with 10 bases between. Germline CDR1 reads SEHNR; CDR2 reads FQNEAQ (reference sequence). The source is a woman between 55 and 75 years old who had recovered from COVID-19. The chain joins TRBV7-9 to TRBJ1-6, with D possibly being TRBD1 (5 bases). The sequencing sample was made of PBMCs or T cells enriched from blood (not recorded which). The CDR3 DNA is TGTGCCAGCAGCTTCGGGGGGGGAAATTCACCCCTCCACTTT. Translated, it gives CASSFGGGNSPLHF.